This T cell receptor (beta chain) was retrieved from a study of blood T cell repertoires in COVID-19. This clone was counted a single time. TCRdb's copy holds only in-frame clones and misses some; the assay was immunoSEQ multiplex PCR. The sample consists of some 250,000 clones, 70% to 90% of them appearing once. CDR1 SGHAT and CDR2 FQNNGV come from the germline V gene. There are 15 residues in the CDR3. V shed 6 bases, J shed 3 bases, and the junction held 10 bases outside the gene matches. The clonotype comes from a human donor in a cohort sampled during active COVID-19. This chain joins TRBV11-2 and TRBJ2-7; 8 nucleotides line up with TRBD1. Sequenced: peripheral blood. CDR3 residues: CASRPPGTGLYEQYF. CDR3 nucleotide sequence: TGTGCCAGCAGGCCGCCCGGGACAGGCCTCTACGAGCAGTACTTC.